The 24 T cell receptor beta chains below all came from one sample that was sequenced in a study of blood T cell repertoires in COVID-19. Measured with immunoSEQ multiplex PCR; TCRdb has only the in-frame clones, and not every one. The data hold about 80,000 clones, with roughly 80% observed a single time. The sequencing sample was made of peripheral blood. The origin of the receptors is a woman aged 70-85 years with acute or convalescent COVID-19.

In nucleotides, the CDR3 is TGTGCCAGTAGTCTGACGACAGGGAACACTGAAGCTTTCTTT. It translates to CASSLTTGNTEAFF. The chain links TRBV19 to TRBJ1-1, with D perhaps matching TRBD1 (6 bases). V was trimmed by 5 bases and J by 1 base, leaving 11 bases between them. CDR1 and CDR2 (germline): LNHDA, SQIVND (reference sequence). The CDR3 is 14 residues long.

The chain employs TRBV6-1 and TRBJ1-3; 7 nucleotides agree with TRBD1. Germline-derived CDR1 and CDR2 are MNHNS and SASEGT. V was pared by 0 bases and J by 3 bases, with 5 bases of the junction left unmatched. CDR3 length: 16 residues. The CDR3 spells CASSEADRVIGNTIYF. The CDR3 nucleotides are TGTGCCAGCAGTGAAGCAGACAGGGTAATTGGAAACACCATATATTTT.

This rearrangement joins TRBV2 to TRBJ2-1; 14 bases match TRBD2. V shed 6 bases and J 16 bases; nucleotides not matched to a gene: 17. Germline V gives CDR1 SNHLY, CDR2 FYNNEI. The CDR3 extends over 16 amino acids. CDR3 region: CASSETRGTSGSSTFF. In DNA, the CDR3 is TGTGCCAGCAGCGAGACGAGGGGGACTAGCGGGAGCTCCACCTTCTTC.

In this sample, this clone turned up once. V is TRBV2 and J is TRBJ2-7, with a tentative D call TRBD2 (7 bases). The CDR3 is 12 residues long. Trimming stripped 6 bases from V and 6 bases from J, with 12 bases between. Per germline, CDR1 SNHLY and CDR2 FYNNEI. CDR3 residues: CASREGEGEQYF. CDR3 bases: TGTGCCAGCAGAGAGGGGGAGGGCGAGCAGTACTTC.

This clone showed up just once. The genes are TRBV19 and TRBJ1-2, with 7 nucleotides matching TRBD1. The CDR3 runs to 15 residues. V lost 4 bases, J lost 4 bases, and 9 bases stayed unmatched. Germline V gene data show CDR1 as LNHDA and CDR2 as SQIVND (reference sequence). In DNA, the CDR3 is TGTGCCAGTAGTAAACCCGACAGGGTACTCTATGGCTACACCTTC. This sequence encodes CASSKPDRVLYGYTF.

The chain recombines TRBV6-5 with TRBJ1-2, with a weak D call TRBD1 (6 bases). Germline assignment: CDR1 MNHEY and CDR2 SVGAGI. CDR3 size: 14 residues. Trimming cost V 5 bases and J 7 bases, with 17 bases left between them. The CDR3 bases are TGTGCCAGCAGTAACGACAGGCGGGGGACTGGCTACACCTTC. Translated: CASSNDRRGTGYTF.

The CDR3 reads CASKLQGDRGKNIQYF. CDR3 nucleotide sequence: TGTGCCAGCAAATTACAGGGGGATCGCGGCAAAAACATTCAGTACTTC. V usage is TRBV2 and J usage is TRBJ2-4, with 8 positions matching TRBD1. Germline V gives CDR1 SNHLY, CDR2 FYNNEI. The ends lost 7 bases at V and 3 bases at J; junction bases unmatched: 11. The CDR3 spans 16 residues.

This chain uses TRBV7-2 with TRBJ2-3; tentative D call: TRBD2 (6 bases). This CDR3 region has 15 residues. Deletions cut 6 bases from V and 6 bases from J, with 19 bases between. Germline CDR1 is SGHTA and CDR2 is FQGNSA. The CDR3 DNA reads TGTGCCAGCAGTTCGAGGGGTATAGCGGTGGATACGCAGTATTTT. Protein: CASSSRGIAVDTQYF.

J is TRBJ1-1 and V is TRBV18; the D is unclear. CDR3 size: 15 residues. CDR1 is KGHSH, CDR2 LQKENI, per germline. V lost 3 bases and J lost 1, with 12 bases in between. The CDR3 nucleotides read TGTGCCAGCTCACCCTACTCTCCCGAGAACACTGAAGCTTTCTTT. This gives the protein CASSPYSPENTEAFF.

In nucleotides, the CDR3 is TGTGCCATCAGTGAGTGGCCAGGCAGGGTAGAAACTGAAGCTTTCTTT. Translated, it gives CAISEWPGRVETEAFF. This chain links TRBV10-3 with TRBJ1-1; tentatively, D is TRBD1 (5 bases). Germline values: CDR1 ENHRY, CDR2 SYGVKD. Trimming stripped 1 base from V and 5 bases from J, with 17 bases between. CDR3 size: 16 residues.

The chain carries TRBV2 and TRBJ2-2; 7 nucleotides align to TRBD2. V lost 5 bases to trimming and J lost 4 bases; unmatched junction nucleotides: 4. CDR1 is SNHLY, CDR2 FYNNEI, per germline. The CDR3 runs to 14 residues. CDR3 nucleotide sequence: TGTGCCAGCAGTCGCGGGAGCGGCACCGGGGAGCTGTTTTTT. It encodes CASSRGSGTGELFF.

The chain has TRBV5-8 and TRBJ1-2; the D gene is possibly TRBD1 (6 bases). V lost 1 base, J lost 1 base, and 17 bases lay in between. The CDR3 runs 17 residues. Germline loops: CDR1 SGHTS, CDR2 YDEGEE. The CDR3 sequence: CASSLSETGLGNYGYTF. The CDR3 DNA reads TGTGCCAGCAGCTTGAGCGAAACAGGGCTTGGTAACTATGGCTACACCTTC.

On this clone itself: Germline and junction disagree at one end, which may indicate a read error. The chain recombines TRBV7-9 with TRBJ2-5, with 12 nucleotides matching TRBD2. The germline gives CDR1 SEHNR, CDR2 FQNEAQ (reference sequence). CDR3 length equals 14 residues. The CDR3 here is CASSLAGGQETQYF. The CDR3 region has the DNA TGTGCCAGCAGCCTAGCGGGAGGGCAAGAGACCCAGTACTTC.

The table lists this clone with a count of one. The J gene is TRBJ1-3, the V gene TRBV5-1; no clear D. The CDR3 is made up of 15 amino acids. The V gene lost 0 bases and the J gene lost 4 bases, with 11 bases spanning the gap. Germline values: CDR1 SGHRS, CDR2 YFSETQ. The CDR3 protein is CASSLGHSVGNTIYF. The CDR3 nucleotides are TGCGCCAGCAGCTTGGGACACTCTGTGGGAAACACCATATATTTT.

The CDR3 spells CATSGGQGAIATNEKLFF. Written as DNA, the CDR3 is TGTGCCACCAGCGGGGGACAGGGAGCCATTGCAACTAATGAAAAACTGTTTTTT. The chain recombines TRBV15 with TRBJ1-4, with 9 bases matching TRBD1. The CDR3 covers 18 residues. From germline, CDR1 is LNHNV and CDR2 YYDKDF (reference sequence). Trimming removed 5 bases from V and 0 bases from J; junction bases left unmatched: 10.

The V and J genes are TRBV5-6 and TRBJ2-2, with 7 bases aligning to TRBD1. V was pared by 4 bases and J by 8 bases, with 11 bases of the junction left unmatched. The germline CDR1 and CDR2 sequences are SGHDT and YYEEEE. The CDR3 is made up of 15 amino acids. The CDR3 sequence: CASSLPGQNVGELFF. CDR3 bases: TGTGCCAGCAGCCTTCCGGGACAGAACGTGGGGGAGCTGTTTTTT. The full variable domain, rest sourced from reference TRBV5-6 and TRBJ2-2, is DAGVTQSPTHLIKTRGQQVTLRCSPKSGHDTVSWYQQALGQGPQFIFQYYEEEERQRGNFPDRFSGHQFPNYSSELNVNALLLGDSALYLCASSLPGQNVGELFFGEGSRLTVL.

The table lists this clone with a few counts. CDR3 sequence (DNA): TGCGCCAGCAGCTGGACGACTAGCGGTCCCTACGAGCAGTACTTC. Amino acids: CASSWTTSGPYEQYF. This chain connects TRBV5-1 to TRBJ2-7; 9 bases agree with TRBD2. This CDR3 region has 15 residues. CDR1 and CDR2 (germline): SGHRS, YFSETQ. The V and J ends lost 3 bases and 2 bases, in that order; junction bases with no gene match: 6.

The chain is built from TRBV5-1 and TRBJ1-1; no clear D. This CDR3 region has 14 residues. The ends were cut back, 1 base at V and 1 base at J, with 8 bases in the middle. CDR1 is SGHRS and CDR2 is YFSETQ in the germline V gene. In DNA form, the CDR3 reads TGCGCCAGCAGCTTGTCAACAGCGAACACTGAAGCTTTCTTT. Its translation is CASSLSTANTEAFF.

This chain links TRBV7-8 with TRBJ1-3, with D perhaps matching TRBD1 (6 bases). The CDR3 length is 16 residues. The germline gives CDR1 SGHVS, CDR2 FQNEAQ. Trimming pared 1 base from V and 4 bases from J, leaving 14 bases between. The CDR3 here is CASSLGTVKAGNTIYF. In DNA, the CDR3 is TGTGCCAGCAGCTTAGGGACAGTTAAGGCAGGAAACACCATATATTTT.

The genes are TRBV2 and TRBJ1-1, with D hard to call. Per the germline V gene, CDR1 is SNHLY and CDR2 is FYNNEI. Trimming took off 8 bases at V and 4 bases at J, with 5 bases between the two ends. There are 10 residues in the CDR3. CDR3 in amino acids: CASFGTEAFF. The CDR3 bases are TGTGCCAGCTTCGGCACTGAAGCTTTCTTT.

V usage is TRBV29-1 and J usage is TRBJ2-6; D is unresolved. The length of the CDR3 is 13 residues. V was pared by 6 bases and J by 4 bases, with 10 bases between. The germline gives CDR1 SQVTM, CDR2 ANQGSEA. CDR3 residues: CSVFTSGANVLTF. CDR3 in DNA: TGCAGCGTGTTCACATCCGGGGCCAACGTCCTGACTTTC.

CDR3 nucleotide sequence: TGTGCCTGGAGTGGGACTAAAGGACCCCAGCATTTT. It codes for CAWSGTKGPQHF. The chain recombines TRBV30 with TRBJ1-5; D ambiguous. Trimming cost V 1 base and J 10 bases, with 11 bases left between them. There are 12 residues in the CDR3. Germline V CDR1 and CDR2: GTSNPN, SVGIG (reference sequence).

The sample holds a few counts of this clone. The V and J genes are TRBV5-1 and TRBJ2-2, with 8 bases aligning to TRBD2. From germline, CDR1 is SGHRS and CDR2 YFSETQ. There are 16 residues in the CDR3. V was clipped by 1 base and J by 2 bases; unmatched bases: 4. For the CDR3, the DNA is TGCGCCAGCAGCTTGTCCCTAGCGGGTAACACCGGGGAGCTGTTTTTT. As protein: CASSLSLAGNTGELFF. The whole variable domain, filled in from reference TRBV5-1 and TRBJ2-2, reads KAGVTQTPRYLIKTRGQQVTLSCSPISGHRSVSWYQQTPGQGLQFLFEYFSETQRNKGNFPGRFSGRQFSNSRSEMNVSTLELGDSALYLCASSLSLAGNTGELFFGEGSRLTVL.

This clone was recorded a few times. The chain links TRBV24-1 to TRBJ2-3; 8 bases match TRBD2. CDR3 length: 15 amino acids. The V gene end was trimmed by 5 bases and the J gene end by 2 bases; junction bases not matched to a gene: 5. CDR1 is KGHDR and CDR2 is SFDVKD in the germline V gene. CDR3 DNA: TGTGCCACCAGTGCCCGGGGGGGGATCACAGATACGCAGTATTTT. Its protein product is CATSARGGITDTQYF.